Below, one TCR beta chain is given with its context. V shed 3 bases and J shed 6 bases, with 18 bases lying between them. CDR3 length: 15 residues. The germline V gene encodes CDR1 SGHTA and CDR2 FQGNSA. Relapses following autologous stem cell transplantation were seen in all patients, with brentuximab vedotin exposure varying. This record comes from a study of PD-1 blockade in classical Hodgkin lymphoma. Using immunoSEQ multiplex PCR, the repertoire was profiled, and TCRdb retains in-frame clones only, with some absent. The table has roughly 25,000 clones, around 82% seen once. This receptor was taken from a human donor with classical Hodgkin lymphoma. The source was peripheral blood mononuclear cells (PBMCs), collected before the second cycle of nivolumab. The chain links TRBV7-2 to TRBJ2-7, with D tentatively TRBD1 (6 bases). The CDR3 nucleotides are TGTGCCAGCAGCTTGGTCGGGATTTCAGGGGCCGAGCAGTACTTC. Encoded protein: CASSLVGISGAEQYF. Combining the CDR3 with reference TRBV7-2 and TRBJ2-7 gives the whole variable domain GAGVSQSPSNKVTEKGKDVELRCDPISGHTALYWYRQSLGQGLEFLIYFQGNSAPDKSGLPSDRFSAERTGGSVSTLTIQRTQQEDSAVYLCASSLVGISGAEQYFGPGTRLTVT.